A selection of T cell receptor beta chains follows, all from one sample in a study of T-cell memory formation after mild COVID-19. TCRdb re-called the 5' RACE reads through MiXCR, storing one row per CDR3 protein. The sample consists of 500,000 to 550,000 distinct CDR3 sequences, around 20% of them appearing once. Sequencing was done on a sample of PBMCs or a T cell subset sorted from them (not recorded which). Receptor source: an adult woman who had mild COVID-19 (a few samples of this study predate the infection). Cell type and time point are not known. The CDR3 runs from the conserved cysteine through the conserved F or W. Fields, in order: J gene, V gene, D gene, clone size, CDR3 length, CDR3 DNA, CDR3 protein. The D gene is left open where the match is weak. Some rows have no size entry. The others give once, few or many, or a class for an expanded clone.

>TRBJ2-1|TRBV19|TRBD2|-|17
TGTGCCAGTAGCCACGAAGAGACTAGCGGAAACTACAATGAGCAGTTCTTC
CASSHEETSGNYNEQFF
>TRBJ2-7|TRBV12-3/TRBV12-4|-|few|14
TGTGCCAGCAGTTTTGGGGCGGTAATCTACGAGCAGTACTTC
CASSFGAVIYEQYF
>TRBJ2-3|TRBV15|-|few|15
TGTGCCACCAGCCAGGGGGGGGGATCCACAGATACGCAGTATTTT
CATSQGGGSTDTQYF
>TRBJ2-1|TRBV29-1|-|few|12
TGCAGCGTTGGGGGGCAGTTCAATGAGCAGTTCTTC
CSVGGQFNEQFF
>TRBJ2-7|TRBV5-6|-|-|15
TGTGCCAGCAGCCATACCTCCGACCTAAGTTCAAGGATGTACTTC
CASSHTSDLSSRMYF
>TRBJ2-7|TRBV19|-|-|13
TGTGCCAGTAGTATAGATCCACGTTACGAGCAGTACTTC
CASSIDPRYEQYF
>TRBJ2-5|TRBV9|-|few|16
TGTGCCAGCAGCCCCAGGGGAGGGGTCAGCCAAGAGACCCAGTACTTC
CASSPRGGVSQETQYF
>TRBJ1-1|TRBV30|-|-|12
TGTGCCTGGACAGGGATGAACACTGAAGCTTTCTTT
CAWTGMNTEAFF
>TRBJ2-2|TRBV6-6|TRBD2|-|16
TGTGCCAGCAGTTCTCGACTAGCGGGAGGTTCCGGGGAGCTGTTTTTT
CASSSRLAGGSGELFF
>TRBJ2-2|TRBV11-2|-|few|15
TGTGCCATCCCCCATGAGCTGTTCGACACCGGGGAGCTGTTTTTT
CAIPHELFDTGELFF
>TRBJ2-7|TRBV25-1|-|-|14
TGTGCCAGCAGTGTCCTCGGGACTTCCTACGAGCAGTACTTC
CASSVLGTSYEQYF
>TRBJ1-1|TRBV24-1|-|many|11
TGTGCCACCAGTGATCTCTATAGGGTTTTCTTT
CATSDLYRVFF
>TRBJ2-7|TRBV6-2/TRBV6-3|TRBD2|few|15
TGTGCCAGCACCCTCGGACTAGCGGGAACCTACGAGCAGTACTTC
CASTLGLAGTYEQYF
>TRBJ2-3|TRBV7-8|TRBD1|few|16
TGTGCCAGCAGCTACCTCGCAGGGGGCGGAGGAGATACGCAGTATTTT
CASSYLAGGGGDTQYF
>TRBJ1-5|TRBV20-1|-|few|11
TGCAGTGCTTCTCCGGGCGGGCCCCAGCATTTT
CSASPGGPQHF
>TRBJ2-1|TRBV29-1|-|few|13
TGCAGCGTTGACGGGAGAGGGGACAATGAGCAGTTCTTC
CSVDGRGDNEQFF
>TRBJ2-1|TRBV5-6|-|few|13
TGTGCCAGCAGCTTGTTGCAGGATACGTGGCAGTTCTTC
CASSLLQDTWQFF
>TRBJ2-2|TRBV24-1|-|-|14
TGTGCCACCAGTGATACTCGGCCCCCCGGGGAGCTGTTTTTT
CATSDTRPPGELFF
>TRBJ1-2|TRBV7-3|-|-|13
TGTGCCAGCAGCTTAACGCGGGAGGGTGGCTACACCTTC
CASSLTREGGYTF
>TRBJ2-2|TRBV27|-|-|15
TGTGCCAGCAGTTTAGTAGCCGCGAACACCGGGGAGCTGTTTTTT
CASSLVAANTGELFF
>TRBJ2-7|TRBV5-1|TRBD2|-|19
TGCGCCAGCAGCCCCCTCGGACTAGCGGGCGAGGCCGAGTACTACGAGCAGTACTTC
CASSPLGLAGEAEYYEQYF
>TRBJ1-5|TRBV5-1|-|-|13
TGCGCCAGCAGCTTAGCAGGGGACCAGCCCAAGCATTTT
CASSLAGDQPKHF
>TRBJ2-5|TRBV9|TRBD1|-|16
TGTGCCAGCAGCGTATGGGCCGGGACAGACCAAGAGACCCAGTACTTC
CASSVWAGTDQETQYF
>TRBJ2-3|TRBV29-1|-|many|12
TGCAGCGCCCCGGTAGGCACAGATACGCAGTATTTT
CSAPVGTDTQYF
>TRBJ2-2|TRBV5-6|-|few|16
TGTGCCAGCAGCTTGAAGAGGGGAGGGGGCACCGGGGAGCTGTTTTTT
CASSLKRGGGTGELFF
>TRBJ1-1|TRBV7-6|-|few|15
TGTGCCAGCAGCATTGACGGGGGGCTTGCGTCTTCGGCTTTCTTT
CASSIDGGLASSAFF
>TRBJ1-5|TRBV7-2|-|-|12
TGTGCCAGCAGCCATCCTTCTGAGCCCCAGCATTTT
CASSHPSEPQHF
>TRBJ2-1|TRBV29-1|-|-|15
TGCAGCGTTGAAGAGGCGGAGCCCTCCTACAATGAGCAGTTCTTC
CSVEEAEPSYNEQFF
>TRBJ1-1|TRBV12-3/TRBV12-4|-|-|16
TGTGACAGCAGTCCCATAGGGAAGGGGAGGCACACTGAAGCTTTCTTT
CDSSPIGKGRHTEAFF
>TRBJ2-1|TRBV12-3/TRBV12-4|TRBD2|few|14
TGTGCCAGCAAAGCGGGAAGCTCCTACAATGAGCAGTTCTTC
CASKAGSSYNEQFF
>TRBJ1-4|TRBV7-9|-|few|16
TGTGCCAGCAGCTCTCAAAGGACGGCGAATAATGAAAAACTGTTTTTT
CASSSQRTANNEKLFF
>TRBJ2-1|TRBV12-3/TRBV12-4|-|few|15
TGTGCCAGCAGGAGACTAGGGGGCTACACGGATGAGCAGTTCTTC
CASRRLGGYTDEQFF
>TRBJ1-1|TRBV7-8|-|few|14
TGTGCCAGCAGCTTAGCAGGCTACGACACTGAAGCTTTCTTT
CASSLAGYDTEAFF
>TRBJ2-1|TRBV9|TRBD1|many|14
TGTGCCAGCAGCTGGACAGGGGACTACAATGAGCAGTTCTTC
CASSWTGDYNEQFF
>TRBJ1-3|TRBV18|-|-|16
TGTGCCAGCTCAGGCTTTAACAGCCGCTCTGGAAACACCATATATTTT
CASSGFNSRSGNTIYF
>TRBJ2-7|TRBV3-1|TRBD2|once|13
TGTGCCAGCAGCCAAGGGGCTGGGACTAGTGGAGTCTTC
CASSQGAGTSGVF
>TRBJ2-3|TRBV6-5|TRBD1|-|15
TGTGCCAGCAGCCTAGACAGGGTTGGCGCAGATACGCAGTATTTT
CASSLDRVGADTQYF
>TRBJ2-1|TRBV30|TRBD2|-|17
TGTGCCTGGAGAGAGGGGCCAGCGGGATATATCTCTAATGAGCAGTTCTTC
CAWREGPAGYISNEQFF
>TRBJ2-1|TRBV11-2|-|few|14
TGTGCCAGCAGCTTAGTGGGGTTAAACAATGAGCAGTTCTTC
CASSLVGLNNEQFF
>TRBJ2-3|TRBV5-1|TRBD2|many|17
TGCGCCAGCAGCCCGTCTAGCGGGGGGACTAGCACAGATACGCAGTATTTT
CASSPSSGGTSTDTQYF